This T cell receptor (beta chain) stems from a study of CD8+CD57+ T cells in acquired aplastic anemia. About the research overall: Sorted cells (CD4+ and CD8+) yielded DNA amounts that averaged approximately 3.1 ug.

Patients included in sequencing had previously demonstrated CD8+CD57+ cell expansion by flow cytometry. Per the germline V gene, CDR1 is SGDLS and CDR2 is YYNGEE. V trimming: 2 bases; J trimming: 4 bases; junction bases outside the gene matches: 3. This CDR3 has 14 residues. CDR3 and TCR beta VDJ profiling relied on a genomic DNA template. TCRdb ran MiXCR on the reads and lists one entry per CDR3 protein. Of roughly 220,000 distinct CDR3 sequences in the sample, 65% were seen once. The sequenced sample was sorted CD4+, CD8+, or CD8+CD57+ T cells (not recorded which) from PBMCs. This TCR came from a human donor with aplastic anemia. J is TRBJ2-7 and V is TRBV9, with 10 bases aligning to TRBD2. As DNA, the CDR3 is TGTGCCAGCAGCGTGGAGCGGGAGGGTTACGAGCAGTACTTC. It codes for CASSVEREGYEQYF.